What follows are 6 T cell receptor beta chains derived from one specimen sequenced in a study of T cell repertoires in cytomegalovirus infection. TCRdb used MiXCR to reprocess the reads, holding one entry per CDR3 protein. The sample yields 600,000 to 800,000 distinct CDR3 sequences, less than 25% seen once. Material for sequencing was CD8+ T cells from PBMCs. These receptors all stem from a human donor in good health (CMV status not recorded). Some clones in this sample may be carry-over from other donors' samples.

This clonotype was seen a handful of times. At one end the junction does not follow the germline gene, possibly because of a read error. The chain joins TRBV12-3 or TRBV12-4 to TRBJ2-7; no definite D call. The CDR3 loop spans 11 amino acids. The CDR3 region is CASTSDGSFSF. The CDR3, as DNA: TGTGCCAGCACCTCGGACGGAAGTTTTTCCTTC.

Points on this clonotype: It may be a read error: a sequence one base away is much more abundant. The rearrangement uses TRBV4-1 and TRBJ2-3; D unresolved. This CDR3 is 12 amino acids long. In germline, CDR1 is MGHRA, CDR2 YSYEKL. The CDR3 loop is CASSFVRDTQFF. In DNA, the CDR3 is TGCGCCAGCAGCTTCGTAAGAGATACGCAGTTTTTT.

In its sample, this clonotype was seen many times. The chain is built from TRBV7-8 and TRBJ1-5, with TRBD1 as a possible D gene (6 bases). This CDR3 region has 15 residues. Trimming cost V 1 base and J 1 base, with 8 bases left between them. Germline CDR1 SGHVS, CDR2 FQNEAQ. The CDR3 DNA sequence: TGTGCCAGCAGCTTAGGGGGACACAGCAATCAGCCCCAGCATTTT. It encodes CASSLGGHSNQPQHF. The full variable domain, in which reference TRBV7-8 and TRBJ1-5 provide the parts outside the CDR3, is GAGVSQSPRYKVAKRGQDVALRCDPISGHVSLFWYQQALGQGPEFLTYFQNEAQLDKSGLPSDRFFAERPEGSVSTLKIQRTQQEDSAVYLCASSLGGHSNQPQHFGDGTRLSIL.

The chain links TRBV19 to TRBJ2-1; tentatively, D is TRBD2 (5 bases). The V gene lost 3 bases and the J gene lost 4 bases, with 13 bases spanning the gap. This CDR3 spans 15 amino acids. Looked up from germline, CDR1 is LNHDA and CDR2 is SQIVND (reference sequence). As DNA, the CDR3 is TGTGCCAGTAGTATCCCCCTCGGGATTTACAATGAGCAGTTCTTC. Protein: CASSIPLGIYNEQFF.

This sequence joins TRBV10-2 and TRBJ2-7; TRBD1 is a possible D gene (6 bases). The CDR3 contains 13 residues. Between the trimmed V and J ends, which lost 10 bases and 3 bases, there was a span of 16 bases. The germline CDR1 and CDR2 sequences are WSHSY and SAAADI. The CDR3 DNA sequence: TGCGCCACCTTGGACAGAGAATACTACGAGCAGTACTTC. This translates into CATLDREYYEQYF.

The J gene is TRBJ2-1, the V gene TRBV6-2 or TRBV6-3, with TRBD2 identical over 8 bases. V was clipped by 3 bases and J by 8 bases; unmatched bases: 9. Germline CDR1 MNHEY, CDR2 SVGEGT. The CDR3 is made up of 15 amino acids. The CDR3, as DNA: TGTGCCAGCAGTTATGTTGCGGGGGGTAGCGATGAGCAGTTCTTC. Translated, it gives CASSYVAGGSDEQFF.